This entry lists 27 T cell receptor beta chains sequenced from one sample in a study of neurological immune-mediated disorders. One entry per CDR3 protein results from TCRdb running MiXCR on the 5' RACE reads. The sample holds around 70,000 distinct CDR3 sequences, around 5.2% seen once. The sequenced sample consisted of PBMCs. These receptor sequences come from a woman younger than 45 with multiple sclerosis.

This rearrangement joins TRBV7-9 to TRBJ2-7, with 7 bases that match TRBD2. The ends lost 4 bases at V and 2 bases at J; junction bases unmatched: 8. This CDR3 is built from 15 residues. CDR1 and CDR2 from the germline V gene are SEHNR and FQNEAQ (reference sequence). CDR3 sequence: CASSSSGLFPYEQYF. The DNA for the CDR3 is TGTGCCAGCAGCTCTAGCGGTTTATTCCCCTACGAGCAGTACTTC.

This clonotype was seen a handful of times. This may stem from a read error, because a much larger clone lies one nucleotide away. No DNA is shown, since the ends of the CDR3 on it are uncertain; the CDR3 is the one TCRdb lists. V gene TRBV5-1 combines with J gene TRBJ1-6; TRBD1 is the table's D call, not checked against the DNA. The CDR3 is 14 residues long, ends included. Germline lookup yields CDR1 SGHRS and CDR2 YFSETQ. The CDR3 reads CASSPVGEGSPLNF.

The CDR3 bases are TGTGCCAGCAGCTTAGACCCGGGCCGTAATAGCAATCAGCCCCAGCATTTT. Translated: CASSLDPGRNSNQPQHF. This chain links TRBV7-8 with TRBJ1-5; D not resolved. Germline V CDR1 and CDR2: SGHVS, FQNEAQ. The CDR3 contains 17 residues. Trimming took 1 base from V and 0 from J, leaving 13 bases between them.

This clonotype was found many times. The chain uses TRBV5-1 and TRBJ1-1; 9 bases match TRBD1. The CDR3 loop spans 15 amino acids. Germline assignment: CDR1 SGHRS and CDR2 YFSETQ. V was pared by 0 bases and J by 10 bases, with 10 bases of the junction left unmatched. The CDR3 protein is CASSLVVGGGQGAFF. The CDR3 bases are TGCGCCAGCAGCTTGGTCGTGGGAGGGGGACAGGGAGCTTTCTTT. Full variable domain (remainder filled in from reference TRBV5-1 and TRBJ1-1): KAGVTQTPRYLIKTRGQQVTLSCSPISGHRSVSWYQQTPGQGLQFLFEYFSETQRNKGNFPGRFSGRQFSNSRSEMNVSTLELGDSALYLCASSLVVGGGQGAFFGQGTRLTVV.

Many counts were recorded for this clonotype. The chain couples TRBV28 to TRBJ1-1, with D tentatively TRBD1 (5 bases). V lost 5 bases and J lost 1, with 17 bases in between. Per the germline V gene, CDR1 is MDHEN and CDR2 is SYDVKM. The CDR3 consists of 16 residues. The DNA for the CDR3 is TGTGCCAGCAGTCCGCGCATAGGGGCAGGGAACACTGAAGCTTTCTTT. This codes for CASSPRIGAGNTEAFF.

This clonotype was picked up many times. This sequence joins TRBV28 and TRBJ2-7; D is ambiguous. Between the trimmed V and J ends, which lost 3 bases and 5 bases, there was a span of 5 bases. This CDR3 comprises 11 residues. Germline CDR1 MDHEN, CDR2 SYDVKM. CDR3 residues: CASSFTDEQYF. CDR3 nucleotides: TGTGCCAGCAGTTTCACAGACGAGCAGTACTTC.

This clonotype was counted ten times or more. The rearrangement joins TRBV5-1 to TRBJ2-1, with 14 bases that match TRBD2. The CDR3 is 15 residues long. The ends lost 6 bases at V and 7 bases at J; junction bases unmatched: 6. CDR1 and CDR2 (germline): SGHRS, YFSETQ. CDR3 amino acids: CASNGGLAGDNEQFF. CDR3 in DNA: TGCGCCAGCAATGGGGGACTAGCGGGAGATAATGAGCAGTTCTTC.

A note on this clonotype: A much larger clone differs by one base, so this may be a read error. V and J are TRBV20-1 and TRBJ1-1; 8 nucleotides line up with TRBD1. CDR3 length: 13 residues. From germline, CDR1 is DFQATT and CDR2 SNEGSKA (reference sequence). The trim removed 6 bases at V and 3 bases at J, leaving 6 bases unmatched. The DNA of the CDR3 is TGCAGTGCCCGGGACAGGACATACACTGAAGCTTTCTTT. This gives the protein CSARDRTYTEAFF.

This clonotype was found a few times. No DNA is shown, since the ends of the CDR3 on it are uncertain; the CDR3 is the one TCRdb lists. This chain joins TRBV7-3 and TRBJ1-6. The germline CDR1 and CDR2 sequences are SGHTA and FQGTGA. Both ends counted, the CDR3 spans 15 residues. This CDR3 is CASSSFGNGRSPLHF.

The table lists this clonotype with many counts. J is TRBJ2-3 and V is TRBV20-1; TRBD2 matches at 9 bases. The ends lost 0 bases at V and 4 bases at J; junction bases unmatched: 5. The CDR3 totals 15 residues. CDR1 DFQATT and CDR2 SNEGSKA come from the germline V gene (reference sequence). CDR3 sequence: CSARDLGGGADTQYF. CDR3 coding DNA: TGCAGTGCTAGAGATCTCGGCGGGGGGGCAGATACGCAGTATTTT.

This clonotype was recorded at least ten times. The chain has TRBV20-1 and TRBJ1-6; D is unresolved. Germline V gene lookup returns CDR1 DFQATT and CDR2 SNEGSKA (reference sequence). This CDR3 is 13 amino acids long. V was trimmed by 1 base and J by 7 bases, leaving 8 bases between them. CDR3: CSARGGHNSPLHF. The CDR3 nucleotides are TGCAGTGCTAGAGGGGGTCACAATTCACCCCTCCACTTT.

The sample holds a few counts of this clonotype. This chain joins TRBV20-1 and TRBJ2-7, with 11 bases aligning to TRBD1. J lost 4 bases, V lost 5 bases, and 1 base had no gene match. This CDR3 spans 12 amino acids. The germline gives CDR1 DFQATT, CDR2 SNEGSKA (reference sequence). This chain's CDR3 is CSAGQGAYEQYF. The CDR3 region has the DNA TGCAGTGCTGGACAGGGGGCTTACGAGCAGTACTTC.

This clonotype was observed at least ten times. Germline and junction disagree at one end, which may indicate a read error. The chain combines TRBV20-1 with TRBJ1-6, with D perhaps TRBD1 (6 bases). The V gene's germline CDR1 is DFQATT and CDR2 SNEGSKA (reference sequence). The CDR3 spans 14 residues. The DNA for the CDR3 is TGCAGTGCTAGACCCCCCGGGGGCAATTCACCCCTCAACTTT. Residues: CSARPPGGNSPLNF.

This clonotype was counted many times. This chain joins TRBV5-1 and TRBJ2-2; perhaps TRBD1 as D (5 bases). Trimming removed 5 bases at V and 7 bases at J, with 12 bases between. The CDR3 totals 13 residues. The germline CDR1 and CDR2 sequences are SGHRS and YFSETQ. The CDR3 reads CASRKGSDGELFF. As DNA, the CDR3 is TGCGCCAGCAGGAAGGGGTCCGACGGGGAGCTGTTTTTT.

The chain joins TRBV4-1 to TRBJ1-2; D unresolved. Trimming left V 0 bases short and J 0 bases short, with 11 bases between. The CDR3 contains 16 residues. The germline CDR1 and CDR2 sequences are MGHRA and YSYEKL. The CDR3 region is CASSQDPEKPNYGYTF. CDR3 sequence (DNA): TGCGCCAGCAGCCAAGATCCCGAGAAACCTAACTATGGCTACACCTTC.

This clonotype occurred a few times. The junction and the germline gene differ at one end; a read error may be behind it. The chain is built from TRBV12-3 or TRBV12-4 and TRBJ1-5, with D maybe TRBD1 (5 bases). The CDR3 extends over 15 amino acids. Here the CDR3 reads CASSLSGTGNQPQNF. The DNA of the CDR3 is TGTGCCAGCAGTTTATCAGGGACTGGCAATCAGCCCCAGAATTTT.

This clonotype was found many times. The chain carries TRBV20-1 and TRBJ1-5; 7 nucleotides match TRBD1. Trimming cost V 6 bases and J 2 bases; bases outside gene matches: 4. CDR3 length: 13 residues. Germline V gene lookup returns CDR1 DFQATT and CDR2 SNEGSKA (reference sequence). The CDR3 DNA is TGCAGTGCCGAAGACAGGGGCAATCAGCCCCAGCATTTT. Protein: CSAEDRGNQPQHF.

Regarding this clonotype: In this CDR3 the conserved last residue, phenylalanine or tryptophan, is missing, so a read error is likely. The CDR3 DNA sequence: TGCAGTGCTCACCGGGACGGAACCTACGAGCAGTACAAC. Residues: CSAHRDGTYEQYN. The genes are TRBV20-1 and TRBJ2-7; D is possibly TRBD1 or TRBD2 (5 bases each). The length of the CDR3 is 13 residues. Germline V CDR1 and CDR2: DFQATT, SNEGSKA (reference sequence). Trimming shortened V by 5 bases and J by 2 bases, and 13 bases separated the two germline ends.

This clonotype showed up many times. The V call is TRBV5-6, the J call TRBJ1-1; no clear D gene. The CDR3 loop spans 13 amino acids. Trimming left V 5 bases short and J 3 bases short, with 11 bases between. Germline values: CDR1 SGHDT, CDR2 YYEEEE. The CDR3 DNA follows: TGTGCCAGCAGTCAGGTGGGAGACACTGAAGCTTTCTTT. Encoded protein: CASSQVGDTEAFF. The complete variable domain, with remaining parts taken from reference TRBV5-6 and TRBJ1-1, reads DAGVTQSPTHLIKTRGQQVTLRCSPKSGHDTVSWYQQALGQGPQFIFQYYEEEERQRGNFPDRFSGHQFPNYSSELNVNALLLGDSALYLCASSQVGDTEAFFGQGTRLTVV.

About this clonotype itself: Since a much larger clone is just one base distant, this may be a read error. V is TRBV20-1 and J is TRBJ1-1; TRBD1 agrees at 9 bases. Germline values: CDR1 DFQATT, CDR2 SNEGSKA (reference sequence). The CDR3 is 15 residues long. V shed 5 bases and J 6 bases; nucleotides not matched to a gene: 13. CDR3 amino acids: CSAPKFNRGQAEAFF. In nucleotides, the CDR3 is TGCAGTGCTCCTAAATTCAACAGGGGGCAGGCTGAAGCTTTCTTT.

This clonotype was observed at least ten times. J is TRBJ1-2 and V is TRBV12-3 or TRBV12-4; D gene uncertain. Between the trimmed V and J ends, which lost 10 bases and 8 bases, there was a span of 14 bases. The CDR3 contains 11 residues. The CDR3 DNA reads as TGTGCCACCACCCCTCGGTGGGGCTACACCTTC. Protein sequence: CATTPRWGYTF.

As concerns this clonotype: Being one base from a much bigger clone, this may be a read error. V gene TRBV5-1 combines with J gene TRBJ2-6; 7 positions match TRBD1. The CDR3 covers 15 residues. The V gene's germline CDR1 is SGHRS and CDR2 YFSETQ. Here the CDR3 DNA reads TGCGCCAGCAGCGACGACAGGGTTGGGGCCAAAGTCCTGACTTTC. It encodes CASSDDRVGAKVLTF.

This clonotype was found many times. The chain uses TRBV20-1 and TRBJ2-7, with D tentatively TRBD1 or TRBD2 (5 bases each). Per germline, CDR1 DFQATT and CDR2 SNEGSKA (reference sequence). The CDR3 sequence is 13 residues long. Between the trimmed V and J ends, which lost 3 bases and 0 bases, there was a span of 9 bases. CDR3 in amino acids: CSASPGSSYEQYF. The CDR3 DNA sequence: TGCAGTGCTAGTCCAGGGAGCTCCTACGAGCAGTACTTC.

The V gene is TRBV6-5, the J gene TRBJ2-7; perhaps TRBD2 as D (6 bases). Trimming removed 6 bases at V and 1 base at J, with 13 bases between. CDR3 length: 14 amino acids. Germline CDR1 MNHEY, CDR2 SVGAGI. This chain's CDR3 is CASSRGAGSYEQYF. In nucleotides, the CDR3 is TGTGCCAGCAGCCGCGGGGCAGGGTCCTACGAGCAGTACTTC.

This clonotype was recorded many times. The chain couples TRBV9 to TRBJ2-3; a weak D match, TRBD2 (7 bases). The CDR3 is made up of 14 amino acids. V lost 3 bases and J lost 4, with 12 bases in between. CDR1 is SGDLS and CDR2 is YYNGEE in the germline V gene. Here the CDR3 reads CASSAGGPADTQYF. The DNA for the CDR3 is TGTGCCAGCAGCGCGGGGGGCCCCGCAGATACGCAGTATTTT.

The genes are TRBV6-5 and TRBJ1-2; tentative D call: TRBD1 (6 bases). V was trimmed by 6 bases and J by 0 bases, leaving 8 bases between them. Germline assignment: CDR1 MNHEY and CDR2 SVGAGI. The CDR3 loop spans 13 amino acids. CDR3 coding DNA: TGTGCCAGCAGAAGGACAGCTAACTATGGCTACACCTTC. Its protein is CASRRTANYGYTF.

This clonotype showed up many times. This chain uses TRBV20-1 with TRBJ2-3; 7 bases match TRBD2. Germline CDR1 reads DFQATT; CDR2 reads SNEGSKA (reference sequence). The CDR3 has 14 residues. V lost 1 base to trimming and J lost 4 bases; unmatched junction nucleotides: 5. In DNA, the CDR3 is TGCAGTGCTAGAGGCTGGGGGGGGTCAGATACGCAGTATTTT. Translating gives CSARGWGGSDTQYF.